The 10 T cell receptor beta chains below all came from one sample that was sequenced in a study of long-term antiretroviral therapy in people with HIV. At survey level, the immunoSEQ assay was run in its v3.0 version. The method was immunoSEQ multiplex PCR; TCRdb's version includes in-frame clones alone and lacks a portion of them. In the table there are more than 35,000 clones, 80% to 90% of which are singletons. The specimen was unsorted PBMCs, collected 2.2 years after starting antiretroviral therapy. Source of these receptors: a man between 18 and 29 years old with HIV.

This clone was picked up a small number of times. This rearrangement joins TRBV2 to TRBJ2-7; 7 bases map to TRBD1. J was trimmed by 5 bases and V by 5 bases; bases with no gene match: 9. The CDR3 has 14 residues. Germline values: CDR1 SNHLY, CDR2 FYNNEI. This CDR3 reads CASSRQGRFDEQYF. In DNA form, the CDR3 reads TGTGCCAGCAGTCGACAGGGCCGGTTCGACGAGCAGTACTTC.

This chain connects TRBV9 to TRBJ2-2, with 10 bases lining up with TRBD1. With 3 bases clipped from V and 4 bases from J, the junction kept 6 bases outside the gene matches. Germline V gives CDR1 SGDLS, CDR2 YYNGEE. There are 16 residues in the CDR3. DNA of the CDR3: TGTGCCAGCAGCGCCGGGACAGGGGTTCTCACCGGGGAGCTGTTTTTT. This gives the protein CASSAGTGVLTGELFF. Filled out from reference TRBV9 and TRBJ2-2, the complete variable domain reads DSGVTQTPKHLITATGQRVTLRCSPRSGDLSVYWYQQSLDQGLQFLIQYYNGEERAKGNILERFSAQQFPDLHSELNLSSLELGDSALYFCASSAGTGVLTGELFFGEGSRLTVL.

The V call is TRBV5-1, the J call TRBJ1-4; tentatively, D is TRBD1 (5 bases). In germline, CDR1 is SGHRS, CDR2 YFSETQ. V lost 0 bases, J lost 7 bases, and 16 bases lay in between. This CDR3 is 16 amino acids long. The CDR3 reads CASSLERGWRGEKLFF. Here the CDR3 DNA reads TGCGCCAGCAGCTTGGAAAGGGGTTGGCGCGGTGAAAAACTGTTTTTT.

V and J are TRBV5-6 and TRBJ1-2; TRBD1 agrees at 8 bases. The ends lost 4 bases at V and 3 bases at J; junction bases unmatched: 8. Germline V gene lookup returns CDR1 SGHDT and CDR2 YYEEEE. There are 15 residues in the CDR3. The CDR3 DNA reads TGTGCCAGCAGCCCTACGACAGGGGTGGACTATGGCTACACCTTC. Translated, it gives CASSPTTGVDYGYTF.

The V and J genes are TRBV5-1 and TRBJ2-2; perhaps TRBD2 as D (5 bases). Germline lookup yields CDR1 SGHRS and CDR2 YFSETQ. The CDR3 extends over 15 amino acids. V was trimmed by 4 bases and J by 6 bases, leaving 16 bases between them. This chain's CDR3 is CASSPRGVRAGELFF. The CDR3 DNA sequence: TGCGCCAGCAGCCCCCGGGGTGTACGGGCCGGGGAGCTGTTTTTT.

This chain uses TRBV27 with TRBJ2-7; TRBD1 is a possible D gene (5 bases). Trimming took 4 bases from V and 2 from J, leaving 15 bases between them. The germline V gene has CDR1 MNHEY and CDR2 SMNVEV (reference sequence). This CDR3 contains 15 residues. The chain's CDR3 is CASSWEGALPYEQYF. CDR3 in DNA: TGTGCCAGCAGTTGGGAAGGGGCCCTCCCCTACGAGCAGTACTTC.

This clone was observed a few times. The genes are TRBV4-2 and TRBJ2-7; D ambiguous. V was trimmed by 0 bases and J by 1 base, leaving 10 bases between them. The length of the CDR3 is 15 residues. The germline V gene has CDR1 LGHNA and CDR2 YNFKEQ. The CDR3 here is CASSQDWADSYEQYF. For the CDR3, the DNA is TGTGCCAGCAGCCAAGATTGGGCGGATTCCTACGAGCAGTACTTC.

This chain uses TRBV7-9 with TRBJ2-1, with 9 bases aligning to TRBD1. Germline CDR1 reads SEHNR; CDR2 reads FQNEAQ (reference sequence). V trimming: 5 bases; J trimming: 6 bases; junction bases outside the gene matches: 8. The CDR3 loop spans 15 amino acids. CDR3 in DNA: TGTGCCAGCAGCCTAACAGGGGGCGCAGGCAATGAGCAGTTCTTC. Translation: CASSLTGGAGNEQFF.

The chain carries TRBV6-1 and TRBJ2-5, with D tentatively TRBD1 (6 bases). Germline CDR1 is MNHNS and CDR2 is SASEGT. This CDR3 spans 13 amino acids. V was trimmed by 3 bases and J by 5 bases, leaving 10 bases between them. CDR3 loop: CASSDRGAETQYF. The CDR3 nucleotides read TGTGCCAGCAGTGACAGGGGTGCCGAGACCCAGTACTTC.

The V gene is TRBV15, the J gene TRBJ2-3; D gene ambiguous. CDR1 and CDR2 from the germline V gene are LNHNV and YYDKDF (reference sequence). The length of the CDR3 is 14 residues. Deletions cut 1 base from V and 4 bases from J, with 9 bases between. CDR3 loop: CATSRGPAADTQYF. The CDR3 DNA reads as TGTGCCACCAGCAGAGGCCCGGCGGCAGATACGCAGTATTTT.